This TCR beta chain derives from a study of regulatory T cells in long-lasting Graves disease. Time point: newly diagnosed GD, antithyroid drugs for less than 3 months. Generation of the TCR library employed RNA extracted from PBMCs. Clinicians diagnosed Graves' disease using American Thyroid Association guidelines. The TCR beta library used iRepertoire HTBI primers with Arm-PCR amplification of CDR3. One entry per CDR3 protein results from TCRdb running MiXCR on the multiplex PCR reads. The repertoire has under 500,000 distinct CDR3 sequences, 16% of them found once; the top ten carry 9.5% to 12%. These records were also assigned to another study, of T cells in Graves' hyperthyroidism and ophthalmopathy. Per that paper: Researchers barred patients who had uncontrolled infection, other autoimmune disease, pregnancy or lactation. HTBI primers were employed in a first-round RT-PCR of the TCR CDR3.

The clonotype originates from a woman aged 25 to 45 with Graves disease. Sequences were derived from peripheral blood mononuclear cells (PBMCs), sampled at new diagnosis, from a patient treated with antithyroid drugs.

CDR3 coding DNA: TGTGCCAGCAGCACCCGACAGGGGGAAGAAGCGGGAGGTCCCCTAGCCAAAAACATTCAGTACTTC. It is translated as CASSTRQGEEAGGPLAKNIQYF. V usage is TRBV7-9 and J usage is TRBJ2-4, with D perhaps being TRBD1 or TRBD2 (9 bases each). Between the trimmed V and J ends, which lost 5 bases and 0 bases, there was a span of 32 bases. Germline-derived CDR1 and CDR2 are SEHNR and FQNEAQ (reference sequence). The CDR3 spans 22 residues. The entire variable domain, with the rest obtained from reference TRBV7-9 and TRBJ2-4, is as follows: DTGVSQNPRHKITKRGQNVTFRCDPISEHNRLYWYRQTLGQGPEFLTYFQNEAQLEKSRLLSDRFSAERPKGSFSTLEIQRTEQGDSAMYLCASSTRQGEEAGGPLAKNIQYFGAGTRLSVL.